This T cell receptor (beta chain) derives from a study of T cells after yellow fever vaccination. Whole-study results and caveats: The CD4 and CD8 compartments had a small share of their clonotypes in common. The secondary T-cell response peaked on day 5, not day 15, but was weaker.

Regarding this clonotype: Antigen unknown.

CDR1 SGHTA and CDR2 FQGNSA come from the germline V gene. This CDR3 has 14 amino acids. V dropped 4 bases and J dropped 3; count of bases not matched to a gene: 3. 5'RACE template switching generated TCR cDNA, adding a universal primer site and UMIs. From the 5' RACE reads, TCRdb called clonotypes with MiXCR, one entry per CDR3 protein. This table has just under 600,000 distinct CDR3 sequences, about 13% appearing once. This chain connects TRBV7-2 to TRBJ2-5; 9 bases agree with TRBD1. The receptor comes from a man aged 30 to 45 who received the YFV17D yellow fever vaccine. The sequencing used PBMCs, collected on the day of the yellow fever booster vaccination. CDR3 sequence: CASSSWDREETQYF. The CDR3 nucleotides are TGTGCCAGCAGCTCTTGGGACAGGGAAGAGACCCAGTACTTC.